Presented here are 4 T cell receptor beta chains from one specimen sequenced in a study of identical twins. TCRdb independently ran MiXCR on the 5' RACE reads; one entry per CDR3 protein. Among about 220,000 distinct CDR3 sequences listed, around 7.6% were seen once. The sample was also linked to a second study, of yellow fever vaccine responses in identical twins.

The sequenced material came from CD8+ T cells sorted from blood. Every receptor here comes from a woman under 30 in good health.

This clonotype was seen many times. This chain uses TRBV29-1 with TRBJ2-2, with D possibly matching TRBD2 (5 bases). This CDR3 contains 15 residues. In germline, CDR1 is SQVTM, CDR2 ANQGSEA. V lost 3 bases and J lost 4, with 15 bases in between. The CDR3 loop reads CSVDLGGRGTGELFF. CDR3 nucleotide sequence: TGCAGCGTTGATCTCGGAGGTCGAGGCACCGGGGAGCTGTTTTTT.

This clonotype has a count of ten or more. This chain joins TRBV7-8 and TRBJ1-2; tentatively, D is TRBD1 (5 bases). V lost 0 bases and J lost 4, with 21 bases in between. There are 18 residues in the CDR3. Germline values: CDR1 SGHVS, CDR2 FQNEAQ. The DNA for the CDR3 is TGTGCCAGCAGCTTAGCGAGGCTTACGGGGGGATGGAGCTATGGCTACACCTTC. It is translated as CASSLARLTGGWSYGYTF.

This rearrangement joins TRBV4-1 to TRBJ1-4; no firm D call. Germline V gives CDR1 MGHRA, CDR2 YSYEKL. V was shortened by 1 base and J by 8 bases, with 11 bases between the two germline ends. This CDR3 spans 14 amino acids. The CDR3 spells CASSQVGRSEKLFF. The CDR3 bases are TGCGCCAGCAGCCAAGTTGGGCGTTCAGAAAAACTGTTTTTT.

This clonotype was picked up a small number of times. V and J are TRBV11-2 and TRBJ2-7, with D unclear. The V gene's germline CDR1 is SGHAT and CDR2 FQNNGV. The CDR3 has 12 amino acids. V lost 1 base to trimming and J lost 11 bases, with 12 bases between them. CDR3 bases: TGTGCCAGCAGCTTAGGCCCGTTCCACGAGTACGTC. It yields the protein CASSLGPFHEYV.